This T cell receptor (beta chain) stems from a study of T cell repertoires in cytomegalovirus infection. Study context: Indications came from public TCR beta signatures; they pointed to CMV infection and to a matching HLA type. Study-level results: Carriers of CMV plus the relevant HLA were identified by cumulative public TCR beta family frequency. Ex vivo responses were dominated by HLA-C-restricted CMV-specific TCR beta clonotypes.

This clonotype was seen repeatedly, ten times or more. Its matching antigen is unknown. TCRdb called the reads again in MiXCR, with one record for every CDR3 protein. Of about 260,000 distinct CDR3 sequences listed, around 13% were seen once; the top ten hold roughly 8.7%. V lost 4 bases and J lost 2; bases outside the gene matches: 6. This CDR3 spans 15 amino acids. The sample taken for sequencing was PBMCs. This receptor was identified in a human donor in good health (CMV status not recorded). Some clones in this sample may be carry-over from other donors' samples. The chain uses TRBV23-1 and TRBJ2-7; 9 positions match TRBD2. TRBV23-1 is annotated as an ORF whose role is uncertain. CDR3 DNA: TGCGCCAGCAGTCTAGGACTAGCGCATACCTACGAGCAGTACTTC. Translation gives CASSLGLAHTYEQYF.